This entry is about one TCR beta chain. Its specific antigen is unknown. Base qualities are not at hand, and no much larger clone is one base apart. The data derive from a study of blood T cell repertoires in COVID-19 (dated by TCRdb to about 2020). Looking at the study overall: Collaborator samples came from the United States, Italy and Spain and covered acute and convalescent phases of COVID-19. The prospective study material was composed of cDNA or gDNA derived from T cells, B-cell-depleted T cells, or PBMCs. Deeply sampled blood TCRbeta repertoires from subjects exposed to, actively infected with, or recovered from COVID-19 were included in the dataset. A freely available public database, intended as a resource for researchers studying the immune response to SARS-CoV-2, is where the repertoires were released. The samples were drawn from the first 160 participants of the ongoing ImmuneRACE study and from some 1,300 subjects provided by 6 global collaborators. Sample metadata almost always included a de-identified subject ID, COVID-19 status, age in years and sex. Where HLA class I and class II types were available, the types were taken from metadata supplied by the sample provider, not from assay-based typing.

The research as a whole found: The amount of clinical and demographic metadata varied by source and participant and was provided uncurated.

Whole blood was collected in K2EDTA tubes by collaborating institutions according to the institutions' own protocols. For TCRbeta analysis, collaborators shipped samples in one of three forms: frozen whole blood, isolated PBMCs, or DNA extracted from either of those sample types. TCRbeta CDR3 regions were amplified from genomic DNA using the immunoSEQ Assay, a bias-controlled multiplex PCR. Concerning the study's data processing: The number of nucleated cells in each sample was estimated by amplification of reference gene primers within the assay. To quantify the absolute abundance of each unique TCRbeta CDR3 rearrangement, sequence reads were collapsed and filtered. For each sample, productive Simpson clonality was calculated as the square root of Simpson's diversity index across productive rearrangements. Entries here come from immuneACCESS through TCRdb and include only in-frame sequences with V and J called. Some clones fail to appear in such tables; in the studies checked, an unresolved V gene covers under half of the shortfall, and the cause of the remainder is unknown. V, J and clone size derive from that table, while D and trimming were established from the DNA sequence. Counted in this sample were more than 140,000 clones; 65% to 90% of them appeared once. Clones ranked in the top ten supply roughly 7.2% of the sample.

The CDR3 sequence holds 13 residues, the cysteine and phenylalanine included. Solely the CDR3 DNA is kept, with 39 bases framed from the first base. The junction carries 6 bases between V and J, which are trimmed by 0 bases and 5 bases respectively. The germline V gene provides CDR1 SGHTA and CDR2 FQGTGA. The material sequenced was peripheral blood. Recombination linked TRBV7-3 to TRBJ2-3; the D gene identity is not certain. The sequence was collected from a woman in her forties or fifties in a cohort sampled during active or convalescent COVID-19. CDR3 reads: CASSLTVGDTQYF. The sequence in DNA is TGTGCCAGCAGCTTAACCGTCGGAGATACGCAGTATTTT.